Below, 32 T cell receptor beta chains from the same sample are listed, as sequenced in a study of T-cell reconstitution after alpha-beta-depleted transplantation in children. Unique molecular identifiers were incorporated into the prepared TCRbeta library. MiXCR, run by TCRdb on the PCR reads, gives a single entry per CDR3 protein. This table has 200,000 to 300,000 distinct CDR3 sequences, roughly 23% appearing once. The sample in question was PBMCs, obtained before TCRalphabeta/CD19-depleted stem cell transplant. All receptors derive from a girl aged 2-10 years with Fanconi anemia, due to receive a stem cell transplant.

This clonotype has a handful of counts. The J gene is TRBJ1-2, the V gene TRBV28, with unresolved D. The germline gives CDR1 MDHEN, CDR2 SYDVKM. The CDR3 spans 12 residues. V was trimmed by 7 bases and J by 5 bases, leaving 11 bases between them. CDR3 bases: TGTGCCAGCACCGGCAGTCCTTATGGCTACACCTTC. Amino acids: CASTGSPYGYTF.

Only a few counts were recorded for this clonotype. The chain couples TRBV29-1 to TRBJ2-1; TRBD2 matches 8 bases. This CDR3 has 14 residues. The germline V gene has CDR1 SQVTM and CDR2 ANQGSEA. The V segment lost 4 bases and the J segment 5 bases; nucleotides outside the gene matches: 7. CDR3: CSVGIAGMNNEQFF. The DNA of the CDR3 is TGCAGCGTTGGAATAGCGGGGATGAACAATGAGCAGTTCTTC.

At least ten counts were recorded for this clonotype. V usage is TRBV29-1 and J usage is TRBJ1-1; D unclear. The V and J ends lost 2 bases and 0 bases respectively, with 10 bases between them. The length of the CDR3 is 14 residues. Looked up from germline, CDR1 is SQVTM and CDR2 is ANQGSEA. The CDR3, as DNA: TGCAGCGTTGAATTCGGGCGATTGAACACTGAAGCTTTCTTT. Protein product: CSVEFGRLNTEAFF. Variable domain in full (rest from reference TRBV29-1 and TRBJ1-1): SAVISQKPSRDICQRGTSLTIQCQVDSQVTMMFWYRQQPGQSLTLIATANQGSEATYESGFVIDKFPISRPNLTFSTLTVSNMSPEDSSIYLCSVEFGRLNTEAFFGQGTRLTVV.

V usage is TRBV5-4 and J usage is TRBJ2-7; D is uncertain. The V gene lost 4 bases and the J gene lost 6 bases, with 11 bases spanning the gap. The CDR3 has 12 residues. Germline V gene sequence: CDR1 SGHNT, CDR2 YYREEE (reference sequence). The CDR3 loop reads CASSIGSGEQYF. The CDR3 nucleotides are TGTGCCAGCAGCATCGGGTCTGGCGAGCAGTACTTC.

V and J are TRBV9 and TRBJ2-7, with a tentative D call TRBD1 (6 bases). V dropped 0 bases and J dropped 2 bases, with 12 bases sitting between them. This CDR3 spans 15 amino acids. CDR1 SGDLS and CDR2 YYNGEE come from the germline V gene. The CDR3 DNA follows: TGTGCCAGCAGCGTAGAAGGAGCAGGGGCCTACGAGCAGTACTTC. Protein product: CASSVEGAGAYEQYF.

As to this clonotype: The junction and the germline gene differ at one end; a read error may be behind it. V and J are TRBV20-1 and TRBJ2-1, with 12 bases matching TRBD2. The CDR3 consists of 11 residues. Per the germline V gene, CDR1 is DFQATT and CDR2 is SNEGSKA (reference sequence). The CDR3 spells CSARILAGGIF. CDR3 nucleotides: TGCAGTGCTAGGATCCTAGCGGGAGGGATCTTC.

This rearrangement joins TRBV27 to TRBJ2-2, with D possibly matching TRBD1 (5 bases). CDR3 length equals 14 residues. The germline CDR1 and CDR2 sequences are MNHEY and SMNVEV (reference sequence). The V end lost 2 bases, the J end lost 5 bases, and 9 bases lay between the germline ends. In DNA form, the CDR3 reads TGTGCCAGCAGTTTAGGGGCGCGGACCGGGGAGCTGTTTTTT. It codes for CASSLGARTGELFF.

This clonotype appeared many times. This rearrangement joins TRBV20-1 to TRBJ2-7; 10 bases align to TRBD1. Germline CDR1 and CDR2: DFQATT and SNEGSKA (reference sequence). The CDR3 consists of 14 residues. The J segment lost 4 bases and the V segment lost 5 bases, leaving 8 bases of the junction unmatched. The CDR3 bases are TGCAGTGCTTTAGACAGGGGGCGCATTTACGAGCAGTACTTC. Translating it yields CSALDRGRIYEQYF.

This clonotype showed up many times. The chain is built from TRBV5-1 and TRBJ2-7; 8 nucleotides align to TRBD1. The germline CDR1 and CDR2 sequences are SGHRS and YFSETQ. The CDR3 is 15 amino acids. Unmatched junction bases numbered 6, after V lost 0 bases and J lost 4 bases. The chain's CDR3 is CASSLEDRESYEQYF. The CDR3 DNA sequence: TGCGCCAGCAGCTTGGAGGACAGGGAGTCGTACGAGCAGTACTTC.

In this sample, this clonotype turned up a few times. The chain employs TRBV18 and TRBJ2-3, with D possibly matching TRBD1 (5 bases). Germline values: CDR1 KGHSH, CDR2 LQKENI. The CDR3 sequence is 15 residues long. V lost 2 bases and J lost 2, with 11 bases in between. The DNA for the CDR3 is TGTGCCAGCTCACCAAATAGGGGATCCACAGATACGCAGTATTTT. It is translated as CASSPNRGSTDTQYF.

This clonotype was seen a handful of times. The chain couples TRBV7-2 to TRBJ2-1; TRBD2 matches 7 bases. CDR1 and CDR2 from the germline V gene are SGHTA and FQGNSA. Trimming at V came to 0 bases and at J to 10 bases, leaving 6 bases not matched to a gene. The length of the CDR3 is 14 residues. Here the CDR3 DNA reads TGTGCCAGCAGCTTAGCAGCTACTAGCGACGAGCAGTTCTTC. Residues: CASSLAATSDEQFF.

The chain combines TRBV7-8 with TRBJ2-7, with a weak D call TRBD2 (7 bases). The length of the CDR3 is 17 residues. Trimming pared 2 bases from V and 3 bases from J, leaving 20 bases between. Germline V gene sequence: CDR1 SGHVS, CDR2 FQNEAQ. In DNA, the CDR3 is TGTGCCAGCAGCTTAATTTCGGGGGCTAGCGGACTCTACGAGCAGTACTTC. Translating gives CASSLISGASGLYEQYF. Based on the CDR3 plus reference TRBV7-8 and TRBJ2-7, the full variable domain is GAGVSQSPRYKVAKRGQDVALRCDPISGHVSLFWYQQALGQGPEFLTYFQNEAQLDKSGLPSDRFFAERPEGSVSTLKIQRTQQEDSAVYLCASSLISGASGLYEQYFGPGTRLTVT.

The rearrangement links TRBV7-8 to TRBJ2-7, with D possibly matching TRBD2 (6 bases). Trimming shortened V by 5 bases and J by 4 bases, and 18 bases separated the two germline ends. Germline CDR1 SGHVS, CDR2 FQNEAQ. The CDR3 has 15 amino acids. The CDR3: CASSPRLDWGYEQYF. The CDR3 DNA follows: TGTGCCAGCAGCCCCAGACTAGACTGGGGGTACGAGCAGTACTTC.

This rearrangement joins TRBV14 to TRBJ2-1; 10 nucleotides align to TRBD2. This CDR3 region has 16 residues. Losses at the gene ends were 4 bases for V and 0 bases for J; bases not matched to a gene: 3. CDR1 is SGHDN, CDR2 FVKESK, per germline. CDR3 sequence reads: CASSLSGGSSYNEQFF. DNA for the CDR3: TGTGCCAGCAGCCTTAGCGGGGGGAGCTCCTACAATGAGCAGTTCTTC.

The chain combines TRBV13 with TRBJ1-4; no reliable D call. Germline V gives CDR1 PRHDT, CDR2 FYEKMQ (reference sequence). V gave up 0 bases and J gave up 8 bases, with 7 bases separating them. The CDR3 has 13 residues. The CDR3 region is CASSLGPREKLFF. DNA of the CDR3: TGTGCCAGCAGCTTAGGCCCGCGGGAAAAACTGTTTTTT.

The J gene is TRBJ2-1, the V gene TRBV21-1; TRBD2, the table's D call, lacks a check against the DNA. TRBV21-1 is a pseudogene locus. The CDR3 totals 18 residues. CDR3 DNA: TGTGCCAGCGATGGGACTAGCGGGGTCCCTTTAGGTGGCAATGAGCAGTTCTTC. This gives the protein CASDGTSGVPLGGNEQFF.

V gene TRBV28 combines with J gene TRBJ2-7, with 7 nucleotides matching TRBD1. After removal of 3 bases from V and 3 bases from J, the junction contained 8 bases not matched to a gene. Germline CDR1 is MDHEN and CDR2 is SYDVKM. The CDR3 is 15 amino acids. The CDR3 sequence: CASSFGAGGNYEQYF. CDR3 coding DNA: TGTGCCAGCAGTTTCGGGGCAGGGGGTAACTACGAGCAGTACTTC.

The table lists this clonotype with many counts. The chain carries TRBV12-3 or TRBV12-4 and TRBJ2-3, with D perhaps matching TRBD1 (6 bases). The CDR3 is made up of 17 amino acids. The V gene lost 3 bases and the J gene lost 1 base, with 17 bases spanning the gap. DNA for the CDR3: TGTGCCAGCAGTTTGTGGCAGGGGAGAGTGGGCACAGATACGCAGTATTTT. Protein sequence: CASSLWQGRVGTDTQYF.

The V and J genes are TRBV29-1 and TRBJ2-1, with 9 bases aligning to TRBD1. Germline values: CDR1 SQVTM, CDR2 ANQGSEA. The CDR3 runs to 15 residues. V was pared by 3 bases and J by 6 bases, with 9 bases of the junction left unmatched. The CDR3 loop reads CSVDRFQDRGNEQFF. As DNA, the CDR3 is TGCAGCGTTGATCGTTTTCAGGACAGGGGCAATGAGCAGTTCTTC.

The V gene is TRBV29-1, the J gene TRBJ2-7; D is unclear. With 4 bases removed from V and 5 bases from J, the gap between germline ends came to 6 bases. This CDR3 has 10 residues. Germline V gene data show CDR1 as SQVTM and CDR2 as ANQGSEA. This CDR3 reads CSVVVHEQYF. The DNA for the CDR3 is TGCAGCGTTGTTGTGCACGAGCAGTACTTC.

This chain links TRBV6-1 with TRBJ2-2, with D hard to call. This CDR3 contains 13 residues. Germline V lookup: CDR1 MNHNS, CDR2 SASEGT. V was cut by 6 bases and J by 1 base, with 6 bases left in between. The CDR3 sequence: CASRALNTGELFF. The CDR3 bases are TGTGCCAGCAGAGCGCTGAACACCGGGGAGCTGTTTTTT.

This clonotype was seen many times. The rearrangement joins TRBV15 to TRBJ2-7, with D possibly TRBD1 on 5 matching bases. The V and J ends lost 0 bases and 5 bases respectively, with 5 bases between them. Germline V gene data show CDR1 as LNHNV and CDR2 as YYDKDF (reference sequence). The CDR3 is 12 amino acids. Written as DNA, the CDR3 is TGTGCCACCAGCAGAGACAGGGACGAGCAGTACTTC. Translating gives CATSRDRDEQYF.

About this clonotype itself: A much larger clone is a single base away; this may be a read error. The chain combines TRBV20-1 with TRBJ2-1; D is unresolved. V was trimmed by 4 bases and J by 5 bases, leaving 9 bases between them. The germline V gene encodes CDR1 DFQATT and CDR2 SNEGSKA (reference sequence). This CDR3 region has 12 residues. As DNA, the CDR3 is TGCAGTGCTAAATTTATACACAATGAGCAGTTCTTC. Protein sequence: CSAKFIHNEQFF.

This clonotype was counted ten times or more. CDR3 nucleotide sequence: TGTGCCAGCAGCCCGGTTGGGAGCGGAACAGATACGCAGTATTTT. This sequence encodes CASSPVGSGTDTQYF. The chain employs TRBV7-2 and TRBJ2-3, with D tentatively TRBD2 (5 bases). Trimming took 5 bases from V and 3 from J, leaving 15 bases between them. The length of the CDR3 is 15 residues. Germline assignment: CDR1 SGHTA and CDR2 FQGNSA.

This clonotype was seen more than once but under ten times. The chain uses TRBV7-2 and TRBJ2-3, with D tentatively TRBD2 (5 bases). The CDR3 is made up of 16 amino acids. V lost 1 base and J 2 bases, leaving 13 bases between the germline ends. CDR1 is SGHTA and CDR2 is FQGNSA in the germline V gene. In DNA, the CDR3 is TGTGCCAGCAGCTTAGGGCCGCGGCGGGCCACAGATACGCAGTATTTT. Translation gives CASSLGPRRATDTQYF.

At least ten counts were recorded for this clonotype. This chain links TRBV29-1 with TRBJ2-3; no definite D call. The V end lost 3 bases, the J end lost 1 base, and 11 bases lay between the germline ends. CDR3 length equals 14 residues. Germline assignment: CDR1 SQVTM and CDR2 ANQGSEA. The CDR3 spells CSVDEYFRTDTQYF. The CDR3, as DNA: TGCAGCGTTGACGAGTATTTCCGCACAGATACGCAGTATTTT.

The CDR3 DNA reads TGCAGTGCTGGGGGACAGGCCAGTGACTCTGAGCAGTTCTTC. Its translation is CSAGGQASDSEQFF. The rearrangement uses TRBV20-1 and TRBJ2-1, with TRBD1 matching over 8 bases. This CDR3 is built from 14 residues. The germline gives CDR1 DFQATT, CDR2 SNEGSKA (reference sequence). The trim removed 5 bases at V and 9 bases at J, leaving 12 bases unmatched.

This clonotype turned up a few times. The rearrangement links TRBV5-1 to TRBJ2-3, with D hard to call. From germline, CDR1 is SGHRS and CDR2 YFSETQ. V was cut by 4 bases and J by 6 bases, with 12 bases left in between. CDR3 length: 13 amino acids. CDR3 nucleotides: TGCGCCAGCAGCCTCCGGCTGGGGGATACGCAGTATTTT. Its translation is CASSLRLGDTQYF.

This chain joins TRBV5-1 and TRBJ2-4; 7 bases are a match to TRBD1. The V segment lost 3 bases and the J segment 6 bases; nucleotides outside the gene matches: 3. Germline V lookup: CDR1 SGHRS, CDR2 YFSETQ. This CDR3 is 13 amino acids long. The CDR3 DNA is TGCGCCAGCAGCTGGGACAGACCAAACATTCAGTACTTC. It encodes CASSWDRPNIQYF. Variable domain in full (rest from reference TRBV5-1 and TRBJ2-4): KAGVTQTPRYLIKTRGQQVTLSCSPISGHRSVSWYQQTPGQGLQFLFEYFSETQRNKGNFPGRFSGRQFSNSRSEMNVSTLELGDSALYLCASSWDRPNIQYFGAGTRLSVL.

This clonotype was seen a few times. The rearrangement joins TRBV20-1 to TRBJ2-7; TRBD1 is a possible D gene (5 bases). Germline CDR1 reads DFQATT; CDR2 reads SNEGSKA (reference sequence). Trimming removed 1 base from V and 7 bases from J, with 17 bases in between. The CDR3 is made up of 14 amino acids. CDR3 loop: CSARARTTLGEQYF. CDR3 coding DNA: TGCAGTGCTAGAGCTAGGACAACCCTGGGGGAGCAGTACTTC.

At least ten counts were recorded for this clonotype. The rearrangement joins TRBV29-1 to TRBJ2-1; no clear D. V dropped 6 bases and J dropped 6 bases, with 6 bases sitting between them. This CDR3 contains 10 residues. CDR1 and CDR2 (germline): SQVTM, ANQGSEA. The CDR3 nucleotides read TGCAGCGTCGCTACCAATGAGCAGTTCTTC. This sequence encodes CSVATNEQFF.

The chain joins TRBV7-9 to TRBJ2-3; D gene ambiguous. Germline V gives CDR1 SEHNR, CDR2 FQNEAQ (reference sequence). V shed 3 bases and J shed 2 bases, with 9 bases lying between them. The CDR3 contains 14 residues. The CDR3 loop is CASSLSLSTDTQYF. For the CDR3, the DNA is TGTGCCAGCAGCTTGTCACTATCCACAGATACGCAGTATTTT.